This T cell receptor (beta chain) was profiled in a study of human CD8 memory T cell subsets. Making the TCR beta libraries relied on UMI-labeled 5' RACE. TCRdb reprocessed the 5' RACE reads; each CDR3 protein has one entry and no DNA is given. The sample holds some 10,000 distinct CDR3 sequences. Germline assignment: CDR1 SGHDT and CDR2 YYEEEE. The CDR3 contains 15 residues. Healthy donors supplied buffy coats, and the PBMC came from them. Each subset gave duplicate vials of over 130,000 sorted CD8+ T cells for RNA. Sequencing was carried out using CD8+ stem-like memory T cells (TSCM and TCM) sorted from PBMCs. Subset defined: stem-like memory CD8 T cells (TSTEM), CCR7+ PD-1- TIGIT-. The rearrangement uses TRBV5-6 and TRBJ2-3; TCRdb's assignment of TRBD2 cannot be checked, as there is no DNA. This sequence was found in a human donor in good health. The CDR3 is CASSFGTWVGDTQYF.